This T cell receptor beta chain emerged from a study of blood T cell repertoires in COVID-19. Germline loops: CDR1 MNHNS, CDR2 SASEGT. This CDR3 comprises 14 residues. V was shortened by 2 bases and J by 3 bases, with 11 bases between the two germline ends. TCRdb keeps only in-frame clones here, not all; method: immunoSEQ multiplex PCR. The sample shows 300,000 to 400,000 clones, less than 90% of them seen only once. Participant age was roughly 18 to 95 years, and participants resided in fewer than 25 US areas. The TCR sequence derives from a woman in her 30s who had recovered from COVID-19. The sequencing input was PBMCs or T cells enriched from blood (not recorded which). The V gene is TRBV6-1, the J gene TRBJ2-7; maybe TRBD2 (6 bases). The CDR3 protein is CASSEQGLGYEQYF. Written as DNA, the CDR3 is TGTGCCAGCAGTGAACAGGGACTCGGCTACGAGCAGTACTTC.